The present TCR beta chain was sequenced within a study of post-analysis software for immune sequencing data. The CDR3 is 13 amino acids. The V segment lost 3 bases and the J segment 9 bases; nucleotides outside the gene matches: 5. CDR1 and CDR2 (germline): DFQATT, SNEGSKA (reference sequence). Presence of unique molecular identifiers characterized the TCR beta cDNA libraries. A population of roughly 0.9 to 11 million T cells gave rise to about half a million cDNA molecules. TCRdb re-called the PCR reads through MiXCR, storing one row per CDR3 protein. The sample includes more than 500,000 distinct CDR3 sequences, around 36% of them seen just once. The study's findings and limits: With F measure, samples from one preparation batch clustered together strongly. In patients, about 5 TRBV segments were more frequent than in controls, with TRBV5-6, TRBV5-1 and TRBV20-1 among them.

This clonotype has a handful of counts. Its antigen is still unknown. The clonotype was recovered from a girl aged 2-17 years with multiple sclerosis. The chain links TRBV20-1 to TRBJ2-1; TRBD2 matches 10 bases. Sequenced: blood. CDR3 amino acids: CSASPGTSVEQFF. The CDR3, as DNA: TGCAGTGCTAGTCCCGGGACTAGCGTTGAGCAGTTCTTC.